This paragraph covers one T cell receptor beta chain sequence. There are many counts of this clonotype. Its antigen target is currently unknown. Base qualities are not recorded, but no much larger clone differs from it by a single base. The lymph node samples were taken from the axillary draining lymph nodes of breast cancer patients. Sequencer: Illumina HiSeq 2000. TCR beta chain libraries were generated by multiplex PCR amplification. High-throughput sequencing was used to analyze the amplified TCR beta chain products. TCRdb passed the public sequencing reads through fastp at Q25 and MiXCR, retaining productive beta sequences. Identical CDR3 protein sequences are pooled into one entry, listed with their most common genes and DNA. This sample gives about 230,000 distinct CDR3 sequences in total; about 30% of them show up just once. The top ten clones comprise about 1.4% of the sample. The entry originates in a study of breast tumors, draining lymph nodes, adjacent tissues (dated by TCRdb to the mid-2010s). With regard to the full study: TCR beta repertoires were compared across tumor, adjacent nontumor tissue and axillary lymph nodes obtained from breast cancer patients. In human breast cancer, the study set out to evaluate how tumor, surrounding tissue and draining lymph node repertoires relate to one another and whether T cells may move between these sites. General conclusions and limits of the study: T-cell repertoire diversity in tumors was found to be lower than in lymph nodes but higher than in nontumor tissue, and preferential V and J gene usage was observed. Tumor and nontumor tissue repertoires were found to be significantly more similar in luminal-like than in basal-like breast cancer. The conclusion that tumor T cells originate in lymph nodes was framed as consistent with a hypothesis rather than directly demonstrated. The data were judged consistent with most tumor T cells deriving from the lymph node and then expanding within tumor tissue.

The source of this sequence is a female donor with breast cancer. Some clones in this sample may be carry-over from other donors' samples. Sequences were obtained from axillary lymph node tissue.

This receptor carries the CDR3 CATSDPSTSYEQYF. The DNA sequence is TGTGCCACCAGTGACCCTAGCACTTCCTACGAGCAGTACTTC. Recombination connected TRBV24-1 to TRBJ2-7; TRBD2 is perhaps the D gene, given 5 matching bases. CDR1 KGHDR and CDR2 SFDVKD are derived from the germline V gene. Trimming takes 4 bases from V and 1 base from J, and the germline ends sit 10 bases apart. The CDR3 starts with the cysteine, ends with the phenylalanine, and has 14 residues. The DNA shown is the 42-base CDR3, in frame from base 1.